This T cell receptor (beta chain) was sequenced during a study of cytomegalovirus exposure and HLA in healthy donors. Overall study results and limits: Across HLA loci, a later analysis found differing TCR association rates, with DRB1 most and HLA-C fewest. HLA alleles were associated with 15,000 to 20,000 TCR beta sequences in a later analysis at 0.05 false discovery rate.

The PCR ran on 60 Vbeta and 13 Jbeta primers. TCRdb keeps only in-frame clones here, not all; method: immunoSEQ multiplex PCR. The top ten clones hold 0.4% to 0.6% of a sample with about 230,000 clones, roughly 78% of them seen once. On this clone: The target antigen is unknown.

This CDR3 has 17 residues. Germline assignment: CDR1 MGHRA and CDR2 YSYEKL. With 3 bases clipped from V and 4 bases from J, the junction kept 14 bases outside the gene matches. Healthy bone marrow donors made up the donors. The chain couples TRBV4-1 to TRBJ2-5; TRBD1 agrees at 7 bases. The clonotype comes from a boy aged 5-17 years in good health and CMV-seronegative. Source material: PBMCs. The DNA of the CDR3 is TGCGCCAGCAGCCACCGGATCCGGGCAGGGGGATTAGAGACCCAGTACTTC. This gives the protein CASSHRIRAGGLETQYF.